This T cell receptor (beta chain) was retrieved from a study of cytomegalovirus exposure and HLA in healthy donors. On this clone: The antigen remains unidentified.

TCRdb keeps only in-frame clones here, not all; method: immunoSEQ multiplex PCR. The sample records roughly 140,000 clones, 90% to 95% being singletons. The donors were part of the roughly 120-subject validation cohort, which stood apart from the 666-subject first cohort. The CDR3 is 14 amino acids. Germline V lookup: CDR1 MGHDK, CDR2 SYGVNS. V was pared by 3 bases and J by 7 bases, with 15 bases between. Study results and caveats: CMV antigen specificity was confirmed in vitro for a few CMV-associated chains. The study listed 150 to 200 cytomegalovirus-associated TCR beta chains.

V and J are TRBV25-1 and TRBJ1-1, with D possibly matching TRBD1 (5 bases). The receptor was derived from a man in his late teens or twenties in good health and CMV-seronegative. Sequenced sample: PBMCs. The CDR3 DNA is TGTGCCAGCAGTGATCGGGGAGGGGAGAATGAAGCTTTCTTT. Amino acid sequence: CASSDRGGENEAFF.